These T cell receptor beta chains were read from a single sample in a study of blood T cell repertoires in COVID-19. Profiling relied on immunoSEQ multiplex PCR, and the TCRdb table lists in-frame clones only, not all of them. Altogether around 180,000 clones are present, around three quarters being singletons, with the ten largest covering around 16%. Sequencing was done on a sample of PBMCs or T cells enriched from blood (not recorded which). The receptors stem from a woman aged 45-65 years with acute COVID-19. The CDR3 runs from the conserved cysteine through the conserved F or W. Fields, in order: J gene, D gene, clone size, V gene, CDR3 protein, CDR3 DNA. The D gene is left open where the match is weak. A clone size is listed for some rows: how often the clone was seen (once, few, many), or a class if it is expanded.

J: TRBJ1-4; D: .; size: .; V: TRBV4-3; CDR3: CASSLTRGNEKLFF; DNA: TGCGCCAGCAGCCTTACCCGGGGGAATGAAAAACTGTTTTTT
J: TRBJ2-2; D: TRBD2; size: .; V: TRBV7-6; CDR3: CASSFQTSGVGSGELFF; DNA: TGTGCCAGCAGTTTCCAAACTAGCGGGGTCGGGAGCGGGGAGCTGTTTTTT
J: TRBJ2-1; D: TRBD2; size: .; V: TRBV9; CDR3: CASSSGTIDNEQFF; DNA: TGTGCCAGCAGCTCCGGGACTATCGACAATGAGCAGTTCTTC
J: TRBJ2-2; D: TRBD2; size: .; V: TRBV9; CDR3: CASSVGAGGYTGELFF; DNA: TGTGCCAGCAGCGTAGGAGCGGGGGGGTACACCGGGGAGCTGTTTTTT
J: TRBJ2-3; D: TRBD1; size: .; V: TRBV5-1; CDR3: CASSRGQADADTQYF; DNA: TGCGCCAGCAGCCGCGGACAGGCGGACGCAGATACGCAGTATTTT
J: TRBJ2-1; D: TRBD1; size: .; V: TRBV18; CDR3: CASSPLPGTGQSYNEQFF; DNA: TGTGCCAGCTCACCACTTCCCGGGACAGGACAATCCTACAATGAGCAGTTCTTC
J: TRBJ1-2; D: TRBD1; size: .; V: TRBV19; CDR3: CASSRVYMDRGSGYTF; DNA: TGTGCCAGTAGTCGGGTGTATATGGACAGGGGTTCCGGCTACACCTTC
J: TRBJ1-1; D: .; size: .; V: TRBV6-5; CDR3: CASSSQVNTEAFF; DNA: TGTGCCAGCAGTTCACAGGTGAACACTGAAGCTTTCTTT
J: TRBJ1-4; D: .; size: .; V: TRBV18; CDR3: CASSMQTAINEKLFF; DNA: TGTGCCAGCTCCATGCAGACAGCGATTAATGAAAAACTGTTTTTT
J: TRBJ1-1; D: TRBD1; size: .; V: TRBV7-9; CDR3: CASSPGQGVLEAFF; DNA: TGTGCCAGCAGCCCGGGACAGGGAGTATTAGAAGCTTTCTTT
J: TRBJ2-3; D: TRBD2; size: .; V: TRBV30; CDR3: CAWSVGSGDSDTQYF; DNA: TGTGCCTGGAGTGTAGGTAGCGGGGACTCAGATACGCAGTATTTT
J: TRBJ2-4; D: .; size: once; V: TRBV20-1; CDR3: CSAGGGMGAKNIQYF; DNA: TGCAGTGCTGGTGGGGGCATGGGGGCCAAAAACATTCAGTACTTC
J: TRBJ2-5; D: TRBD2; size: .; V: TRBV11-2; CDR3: CASSWGGRGETQYF; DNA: TGTGCCAGCAGCTGGGGAGGGCGGGGGGAGACCCAGTACTTC
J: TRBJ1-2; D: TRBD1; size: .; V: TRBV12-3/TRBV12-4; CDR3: CASAGDSNYGYTF; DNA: TGTGCCAGCGCTGGGGACAGTAACTATGGCTACACCTTC
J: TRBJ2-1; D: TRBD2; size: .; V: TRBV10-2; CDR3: CASSEVLAGDPWQFF; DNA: TGCGCCAGCAGTGAAGTCCTAGCGGGGGACCCCTGGCAGTTCTTC
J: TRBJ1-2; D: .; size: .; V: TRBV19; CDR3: CASSFWTEQSKAYGYTF; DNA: TGTGCCAGTAGTTTCTGGACAGAACAGTCAAAGGCCTATGGCTACACCTTC
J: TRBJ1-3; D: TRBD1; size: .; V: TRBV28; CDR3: CASTLRYRGLINTIYF; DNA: TGTGCCAGCACCTTGAGGTACAGGGGGCTCATAAACACCATATATTTT
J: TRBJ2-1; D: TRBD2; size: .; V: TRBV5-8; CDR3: CASTVPAGSNEQFF; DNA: TGTGCCAGCACCGTCCCAGCGGGGTCCAATGAGCAGTTCTTC
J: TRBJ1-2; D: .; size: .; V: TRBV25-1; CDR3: CASSVPRGGGYGYTF; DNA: TGTGCCAGCAGTGTCCCCAGAGGGGGGGGGTATGGCTACACCTTC
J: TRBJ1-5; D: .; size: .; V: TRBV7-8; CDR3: CASSLGGGNNQPQHF; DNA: TGTGCCAGCAGCTTAGGTGGGGGGAACAATCAGCCCCAGCATTTT
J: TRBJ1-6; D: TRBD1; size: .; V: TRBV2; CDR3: CASRTGARNSPLHF; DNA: TGTGCCTCCCGGACAGGGGCGAGGAATTCACCCCTCCACTTT
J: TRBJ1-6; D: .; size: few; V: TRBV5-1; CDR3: CASSMAQANSPLHF; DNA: TGCGCCAGCAGTATGGCACAGGCTAATTCACCCCTCCACTTT
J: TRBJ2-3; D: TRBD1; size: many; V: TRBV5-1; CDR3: CASSERQGSDTQYF; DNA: TGCGCCAGCAGCGAAAGACAGGGCTCAGATACGCAGTATTTT
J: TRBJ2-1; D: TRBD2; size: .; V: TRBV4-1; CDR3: CASSLGLAGSEGFF; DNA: TGCGCCAGCAGCCTCGGACTAGCGGGGTCGGAGGGGTTCTTC
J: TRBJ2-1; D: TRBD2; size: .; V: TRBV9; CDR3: CASSADQAGTSGVGRFF; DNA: TGTGCCAGCAGCGCGGACCAGGCCGGGACTAGCGGGGTAGGTCGGTTCTTC
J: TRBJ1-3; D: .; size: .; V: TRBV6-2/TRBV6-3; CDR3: CASSYQTGTRRNTIYF; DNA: TGTGCCAGCAGTTACCAGACCGGGACACGGAGAAACACCATATATTTT
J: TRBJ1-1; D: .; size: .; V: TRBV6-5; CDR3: CASTRVNGGQRAFF; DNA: TGTGCCAGCACGCGCGTAAATGGGGGCCAACGGGCTTTCTTT
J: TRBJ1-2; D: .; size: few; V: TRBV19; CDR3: CASSNRETNYGYTF; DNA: TGTGCCAGTAGTAACAGGGAAACTAACTATGGCTACACCTTC
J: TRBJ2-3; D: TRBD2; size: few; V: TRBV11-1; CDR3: CASSRTSDPSYTQYF; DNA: TGTGCCAGCAGCCGGACTAGTGATCCATCATATACGCAGTATTTT
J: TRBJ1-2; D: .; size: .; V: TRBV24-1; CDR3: CATSDAGTLYGYTF; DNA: TGTGCCACCAGTGATGCAGGGACTCTCTATGGCTACACCTTC
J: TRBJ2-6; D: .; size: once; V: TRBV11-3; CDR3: CASSLDFGRTGASGANVLTF; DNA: TGTGCCAGCAGCTTAGATTTTGGGAGGACAGGAGCCTCTGGGGCCAACGTCCTGACTTTC
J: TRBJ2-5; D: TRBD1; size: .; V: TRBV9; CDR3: CASSVESDRAETQYF; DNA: TGTGCCAGCAGCGTAGAATCGGACAGGGCGGAGACCCAGTACTTC
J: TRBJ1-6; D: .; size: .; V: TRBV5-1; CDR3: CASSAAWTDLGSPLHF; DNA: TGCGCCAGCAGCGCGGCTTGGACAGATCTTGGTTCACCCCTCCACTTT
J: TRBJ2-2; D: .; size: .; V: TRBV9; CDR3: CASSVEGSGSVFSTGELFF; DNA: TGTGCCAGCAGCGTAGAAGGTTCAGGGTCGGTTTTTAGCACCGGGGAGCTGTTTTTT
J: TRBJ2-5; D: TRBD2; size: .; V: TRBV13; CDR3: CASSYRTSGVEETQYF; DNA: TGTGCCAGCAGCTATAGGACTAGCGGGGTAGAAGAGACCCAGTACTTC
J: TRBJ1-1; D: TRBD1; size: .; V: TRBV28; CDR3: CASRWDRNTEAFF; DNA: TGTGCCAGCAGATGGGACAGGAACACTGAAGCTTTCTTT
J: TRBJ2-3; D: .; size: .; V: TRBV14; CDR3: CASSQRGASTDTQYF; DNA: TGTGCCAGCAGCCAACGGGGGGCCAGCACAGATACGCAGTATTTT
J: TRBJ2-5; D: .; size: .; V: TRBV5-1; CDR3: CASSLSGGGGETQYF; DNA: TGCGCCAGCAGCTTATCAGGAGGGGGCGGGGAGACCCAGTACTTC
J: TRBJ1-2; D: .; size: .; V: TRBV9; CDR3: CASSMEGGYTF; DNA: TGTGCCAGCAGCATGGAGGGTGGCTACACCTTC
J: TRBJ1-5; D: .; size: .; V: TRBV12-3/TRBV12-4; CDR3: CATTDSPNQPQHF; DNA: TGTGCCACCACGGACAGCCCCAATCAGCCCCAGCATTTT
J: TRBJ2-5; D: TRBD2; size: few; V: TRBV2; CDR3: CASSELAGDQETQYF; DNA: TGTGCCAGCAGTGAATTAGCGGGGGATCAAGAGACCCAGTACTTC
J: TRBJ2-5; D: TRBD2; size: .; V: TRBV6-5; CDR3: CASSYWASGETQYF; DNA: TGTGCCAGCAGTTACTGGGCTAGCGGGGAGACCCAGTACTTC
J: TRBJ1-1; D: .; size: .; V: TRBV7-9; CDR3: CASSLPRGGANTEAFF; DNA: TGTGCCAGCAGCTTACCCCGGGGGGGGGCCAACACTGAAGCTTTCTTT
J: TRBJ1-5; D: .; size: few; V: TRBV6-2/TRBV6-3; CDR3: CASSYPTPREPQHF; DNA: TGTGCCAGCAGTTACCCGACCCCCAGGGAGCCCCAGCATTTT
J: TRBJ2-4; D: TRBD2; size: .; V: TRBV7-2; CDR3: CASSFIAGWINIQYF; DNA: TGTGCCAGCAGCTTCATAGCGGGATGGATCAACATTCAGTACTTC
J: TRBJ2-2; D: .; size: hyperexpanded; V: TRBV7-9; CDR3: CASSSTDGRTKSYTGELFF; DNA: TGTGCCAGCAGCTCGACGGACGGGAGAACAAAGTCTTACACCGGGGAGCTGTTTTTT
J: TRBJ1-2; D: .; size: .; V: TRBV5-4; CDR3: CASRTGGPGRSNYGYTF; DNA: TGTGCCAGCAGGACGGGGGGGCCCGGAAGGAGCAACTATGGCTACACCTTC
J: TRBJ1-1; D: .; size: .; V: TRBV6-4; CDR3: CASTRTATNTEAFF; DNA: TGTGCCAGCACCAGGACAGCTACGAACACTGAAGCTTTCTTT